The clone carrying this TCR beta chain came up a few times. The data are from a study of cytomegalovirus exposure and HLA in healthy donors. V was trimmed by 2 bases and J by 6 bases, leaving 7 bases between them. Germline V gene data show CDR1 as DFQATT and CDR2 as SNEGSKA (reference sequence). This CDR3 comprises 11 residues. Use of 60 Vbeta and 13 Jbeta primers characterized the PCR. Profiled with immunoSEQ multiplex PCR; TCRdb holds only in-frame clones, not every one. Among some 200,000 clones, roughly 87% were seen once, and the ten largest hold 0.2% to 0.3%. The sequenced sample was PBMCs. This rearrangement joins TRBV20-1 to TRBJ2-5; no firm D call. This receptor was obtained from a girl in the first two years of life in good health and CMV-seronegative. The DNA of the CDR3 is TGCAGTGCTAGAAAAGACAAGACCCAGTACTTC. Translation: CSARKDKTQYF.